These 25 T cell receptor beta chains share one sample of origin, sequenced in a study of human T cells and chemical hapten exposure. MiXCR, run by TCRdb on the 5' RACE reads, gives a single entry per CDR3 protein. Seen here are about 120,000 distinct CDR3 sequences, more than 15% observed once, and the top ten hold approximately 3%. The template was total RNA from unfractionated whole blood. Source of these receptors: a human donor in good health.

V usage is TRBV28 and J usage is TRBJ1-5; D unclear. Germline V CDR1 and CDR2: MDHEN, SYDVKM. This CDR3 has 11 amino acids. Trimming removed 6 bases from V and 8 bases from J, with 8 bases in between. Here the CDR3 DNA reads TGTGCCAGCAGGGCCCGAGAGCCCCAGCATTTT. Its translation: CASRAREPQHF.

The chain employs TRBV6-5 and TRBJ2-1, with TRBD1 matching 8 bases. The V gene end was trimmed by 2 bases and the J gene end by 0 bases; junction bases not matched to a gene: 3. Germline V gives CDR1 MNHEY, CDR2 SVGAGI. The CDR3 has 16 residues. DNA for the CDR3: TGTGCCAGCAGTTACCAAGGACAGGGCTCCTACAATGAGCAGTTCTTC. This translates into CASSYQGQGSYNEQFF.

V gene TRBV28 combines with J gene TRBJ2-7; a possible D gene is TRBD1 (5 bases). The ends were cut back, 4 bases at V and 1 base at J, with 14 bases in the middle. The CDR3 has 15 amino acids. The V gene's germline CDR1 is MDHEN and CDR2 SYDVKM. This CDR3 reads CASSSRTRASYEQYF. In DNA, the CDR3 is TGTGCCAGCAGTTCTAGGACAAGAGCTTCCTACGAGCAGTACTTC.

The chain links TRBV5-5 to TRBJ2-1; 7 bases align to TRBD2. The CDR3 is made up of 16 amino acids. CDR1 and CDR2 (germline): SGHKS, YYEKEE (reference sequence). V was clipped by 6 bases and J by 2 bases; unmatched bases: 11. The CDR3 region has the DNA TGTGCCAGCATATTGGGGAGCGGGGTCACCTACAATGAGCAGTTCTTC. Its protein is CASILGSGVTYNEQFF.

The chain recombines TRBV27 with TRBJ1-2; possible D gene TRBD1, 5 bases. Germline CDR1 is MNHEY and CDR2 is SMNVEV (reference sequence). The CDR3 runs to 17 residues. V lost 0 bases, J lost 4 bases, and 18 bases lay in between. CDR3: CASSLSGRVPSSYGYTF. Here the CDR3 DNA reads TGTGCCAGCAGTTTATCGGGCAGGGTACCTTCCAGCTATGGCTACACCTTC.

There are a few counts of this clonotype. The CDR3 region is CSVFFLNRPGLTF. DNA for the CDR3: TGCAGCGTTTTTTTCCTTAACCGACCGGGATTAACCTTC. The chain joins TRBV29-1 to TRBJ1-2; D is undetermined. Trimming pared 5 bases from V and 14 bases from J, leaving 24 bases between. The CDR3 has 13 amino acids. Looked up from germline, CDR1 is SQVTM and CDR2 is ANQGSEA. Drawing the rest from reference TRBV29-1 and TRBJ1-2, the complete variable domain is SAVISQKPSRDICQRGTSLTIQCQVDSQVTMMFWYRQQPGQSLTLIATANQGSEATYESGFVIDKFPISRPNLTFSTLTVSNMSPEDSSIYLCSVFFLNRPGLTFGSGTRLTVV.

With regard to this clonotype: A read error may account for a junction end that differs from germline. The V gene is TRBV7-7, the J gene TRBJ1-6; the match to TRBD1 covers 7 bases. The germline CDR1 and CDR2 sequences are SSHAT and FNYEAQ (reference sequence). This CDR3 has 18 residues. The CDR3 DNA reads as TGTGCTAGCAGCGTAAAGACAGGGCTTAGCTCCTATAATTCACCCCTCCACTTT. Translated, it gives CASSVKTGLSSYNSPLHF.

This clonotype was counted ten times or more. The chain has TRBV6-1 and TRBJ2-5, with TRBD2 as a possible D gene (6 bases). The germline CDR1 and CDR2 sequences are MNHNS and SASEGT. This CDR3 contains 15 residues. With 8 bases removed from V and 7 bases from J, the gap between germline ends came to 23 bases. The CDR3 bases are TGTGCCAGCGGATCCCTGGGACTTCCGGAAGGGACCCAGTACTTC. It codes for CASGSLGLPEGTQYF.

The chain is built from TRBV6-5 and TRBJ2-3; TRBD1 or TRBD2 may be the D gene (6 bases each). Trimming took 0 bases from V and 2 from J, leaving 18 bases between them. CDR1 and CDR2 (germline): MNHEY, SVGAGI. CDR3 length equals 18 residues. The CDR3 here is CASSYSWPGASHTDTQYF. CDR3 bases: TGTGCCAGCAGTTACTCTTGGCCGGGGGCGAGCCACACAGATACGCAGTATTTT.

The J gene is TRBJ2-6, the V gene TRBV6-4; 9 positions match TRBD1. The germline gives CDR1 MRHNA, CDR2 SNTAGT. The junction had 17 bases not matched to a gene; V was cut back by 8 bases and J by 0 bases. This CDR3 has 20 amino acids. The CDR3 bases are TGTGCCAGCTCCGCTCCGCCGCCCCGGGACAGGGACTCTGGGGCCAACGTCCTGACTTTC. Its translation is CASSAPPPRDRDSGANVLTF.

This clonotype has ten or more counts. This sequence joins TRBV28 and TRBJ1-6; D perhaps matches TRBD1 (6 bases). V lost 5 bases, J lost 8 bases, and 13 bases lay in between. The CDR3 has 14 amino acids. The germline CDR1 and CDR2 sequences are MDHEN and SYDVKM. The CDR3 nucleotides are TGTGCCAGCAGTCTCTGGACAGCAGATTCACCCCTCCACTTT. This sequence encodes CASSLWTADSPLHF.

V and J are TRBV5-1 and TRBJ2-3; 7 nucleotides align to TRBD2. The CDR3 sequence is 15 residues long. CDR1 and CDR2 from the germline V gene are SGHRS and YFSETQ. V shed 10 bases, J shed 2 bases, and the junction held 13 bases outside the gene matches. CDR3 DNA sequence: TGCGCCTCGACCGGAGGAGCGGGATACACAGATACGCAGTATTTT. Its translation: CASTGGAGYTDTQYF.

CDR3 sequence reads: CASTRTDTQYF. As DNA, the CDR3 is TGTGCCAGCACCCGTACAGATACGCAGTATTTT. The chain couples TRBV28 to TRBJ2-3; D remains unclear. This CDR3 has 11 residues. Trimming shortened V by 7 bases and J by 3 bases, and 5 bases separated the two germline ends. The germline V gene has CDR1 MDHEN and CDR2 SYDVKM.

This clonotype was counted a few times. The chain recombines TRBV27 with TRBJ1-4, with a possible D match to TRBD1 (5 bases). There are 15 residues in the CDR3. Deletions cut 5 bases from V and 1 base from J, with 11 bases between. Germline CDR1 and CDR2: MNHEY and SMNVEV (reference sequence). The CDR3 is CASSPTRVTNEKLFF. The CDR3 region has the DNA TGTGCCAGCAGTCCAACCAGGGTAACTAATGAAAAACTGTTTTTT.

The sample holds a few counts of this clonotype. This chain's CDR3 is CSANPGTIYEQFF. The CDR3 nucleotides are TGCAGTGCTAACCCCGGGACTATCTATGAGCAGTTCTTC. The chain couples TRBV20-1 to TRBJ2-1; 7 nucleotides match TRBD2. V was pared by 4 bases and J by 8 bases, with 8 bases of the junction left unmatched. Germline values: CDR1 DFQATT, CDR2 SNEGSKA (reference sequence). The CDR3 spans 13 residues.

This clonotype was recorded a few times. The CDR3 sequence is CASSGTGGGNQPQHF. The CDR3 nucleotides read TGTGCCAGCAGTGGTACAGGGGGCGGCAATCAGCCCCAGCATTTT. This chain connects TRBV2 to TRBJ1-5; TRBD1 matches at 9 bases. Germline CDR1 and CDR2: SNHLY and FYNNEI. V was clipped by 4 bases and J by 2 bases; unmatched bases: 3. The CDR3 has 15 residues. Together with reference TRBV2 and TRBJ1-5, the CDR3 gives the full variable domain: EPEVTQTPSHQVTQMGQEVILRCVPISNHLYFYWYRQILGQKVEFLVSFYNNEISEKSEIFDDQFSVERPDGSNFTLKIRSTKLEDSAMYFCASSGTGGGNQPQHFGDGTRLSIL.

V is TRBV10-3 and J is TRBJ2-3; 11 bases are a match to TRBD2. Germline CDR1 ENHRY, CDR2 SYGVKD. V was clipped by 4 bases and J by 2 bases; unmatched bases: 11. The CDR3 is 18 amino acids. The CDR3 loop is CAISGSSGRAGNTDTQYF. Written as DNA, the CDR3 is TGTGCCATCAGTGGAAGTAGCGGGAGGGCCGGAAACACAGATACGCAGTATTTT.

The V call is TRBV21-1, the J call TRBJ2-5; TRBD1 reflects the table's D call only, with no check against the DNA. TRBV21-1 is designated a pseudogene. This CDR3 region has 16 residues. This CDR3 reads CASSHLGDRGRETQYF. The CDR3 DNA reads TGTGCCAGCAGTCACCTTGGGGACAGGGGCCGGGAGACCCAGTACTTC.

This clonotype appeared many times. This chain connects TRBV11-3 to TRBJ2-2; 12 positions match TRBD2. V was pared by 2 bases and J by 1 base, with 5 bases of the junction left unmatched. The CDR3 is made up of 18 amino acids. Looked up from germline, CDR1 is SGHNT and CDR2 is YENEEA. The CDR3 reads CASSLNPGLAGNTGELFF. The CDR3 bases are TGTGCCAGCAGCTTAAACCCGGGACTAGCGGGGAACACCGGGGAGCTGTTTTTT.

This clonotype was seen a handful of times. V usage is TRBV29-1 and J usage is TRBJ2-2, with unresolved D. Trimming removed 2 bases at V and 7 bases at J, with 11 bases between. The CDR3 length is 13 residues. Germline V gene lookup returns CDR1 SQVTM and CDR2 ANQGSEA. The CDR3 reads CSVERRADGELFF. DNA of the CDR3: TGCAGCGTTGAACGTAGGGCGGACGGGGAGCTGTTTTTT.

V gene TRBV28 combines with J gene TRBJ1-1; 7 nucleotides line up with TRBD1. The V gene's germline CDR1 is MDHEN and CDR2 SYDVKM. This CDR3 is 14 amino acids long. J gave up 1 base and V 6 bases, and 5 bases lay outside the gene matches. The CDR3 coding sequence is TGTGCCAGCAGCCTTGACAGGGCGAACACTGAAGCTTTCTTT. Translating it yields CASSLDRANTEAFF.

This sequence joins TRBV7-3 and TRBJ2-3; D is possibly TRBD2 (5 bases). V was cut by 2 bases and J by 0 bases, with 12 bases left in between. The CDR3 covers 16 residues. CDR1 and CDR2 from the germline V gene are SGHTA and FQGTGA. CDR3 coding DNA: TGTGCCAGCAGCTTAGGAGGCGGCCCTAGCACAGATACGCAGTATTTT. It codes for CASSLGGGPSTDTQYF.

This clonotype showed up just a few times. The chain has TRBV5-6 and TRBJ2-1; D remains unclear. The CDR3 is 17 residues long. Trimming left V 5 bases short and J 6 bases short, with 24 bases between. Looked up from germline, CDR1 is SGHDT and CDR2 is YYEEEE. The CDR3 region is CASRADTAGPLLNEQFF. In DNA, the CDR3 is TGTGCCAGCAGGGCTGATACTGCCGGGCCACTCCTCAATGAGCAGTTCTTC.

The V gene is TRBV24-1, the J gene TRBJ2-3; 7 positions match TRBD1. Trimming cost V 7 bases and J 0 bases; bases outside gene matches: 3. The CDR3 is 14 amino acids. Germline V gene sequence: CDR1 KGHDR, CDR2 SFDVKD. CDR3 loop: CATSPGQSTDTQYF. The CDR3 nucleotides read TGTGCCACCAGCCCGGGACAGAGCACAGATACGCAGTATTTT.

This clonotype came up a few times. This chain's CDR3 is CASSQHPGVGNEQFF. CDR3 in DNA: TGCGCCAGCAGCCAACATCCCGGAGTAGGTAATGAGCAGTTCTTC. This chain uses TRBV4-1 with TRBJ2-1, with D uncertain. V was clipped by 2 bases and J by 7 bases, with 15 bases between them. CDR3 length: 15 amino acids. Germline assignment: CDR1 MGHRA and CDR2 YSYEKL.